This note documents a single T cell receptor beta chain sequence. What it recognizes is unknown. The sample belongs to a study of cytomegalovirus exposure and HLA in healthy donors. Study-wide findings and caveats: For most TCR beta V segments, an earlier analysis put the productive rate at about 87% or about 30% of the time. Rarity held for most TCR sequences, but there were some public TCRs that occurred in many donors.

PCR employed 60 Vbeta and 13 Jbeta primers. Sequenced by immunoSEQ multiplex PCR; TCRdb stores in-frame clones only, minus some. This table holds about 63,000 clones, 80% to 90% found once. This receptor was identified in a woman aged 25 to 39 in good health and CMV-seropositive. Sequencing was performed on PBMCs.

As DNA, the CDR3 is TGCGCCAGCAGCCTACAGGGAGAAGCTTTCTTT. Amino acids: CASSLQGEAFF. The chain employs TRBV4-1 and TRBJ1-1; TRBD1 is a possible D gene (6 bases). V was cut by 4 bases and J by 8 bases, with 8 bases left in between. The CDR3 is 11 residues long. The germline CDR1 and CDR2 sequences are MGHRA and YSYEKL.